The 10 T cell receptor beta chains below all came from one sample that was sequenced in a study of shared clonotypes between healthy human individuals. Some clones are missing from TCRdb's copy, which holds only in-frame ones; the method was immunoSEQ multiplex PCR. This table has 800,000 to 950,000 clones, 90% to 97% appearing once. As defined, naive CD8 cells were CD45RO-negative and positively selected for CCR7, with terminally differentiated effector memory CD45RA+ cells excluded. Sequenced: naive CD8+ T cells sorted from blood. The receptors here all came from a man between 25 and 39 years old in good health.

This chain links TRBV5-8 with TRBJ2-1; D gene unclear. Germline CDR1 SGHTS, CDR2 YDEGEE. V gave up 1 base and J gave up 3 bases, with 11 bases separating them. The CDR3 consists of 15 residues. The CDR3 spells CASSLSHRNYNEQFF. CDR3 nucleotides: TGTGCCAGCAGCTTGTCTCACAGAAACTACAATGAGCAGTTCTTC. The whole variable domain, filled in from reference TRBV5-8 and TRBJ2-1, reads EAGVTQSPTHLIKTRGQQATLRCSPISGHTSVYWYQQALGLGLQFLLWYDEGEERNRGNFPPRFSGRQFPNYSSELNVNALELEDSALYLCASSLSHRNYNEQFFGPGTRLTVL.

J is TRBJ2-1 and V is TRBV29-1; a possible D gene is TRBD2 (7 bases). Germline CDR1 and CDR2: SQVTM and ANQGSEA. V lost 7 bases to trimming and J lost 4 bases, with 17 bases between them. The CDR3 covers 14 residues. The CDR3 region is CSAGGGRGYNEQFF. CDR3 bases: TGCAGCGCTGGGGGCGGGAGAGGTTACAATGAGCAGTTCTTC.

The chain has TRBV4-3 and TRBJ2-7; 8 bases match TRBD1. Germline CDR1 and CDR2: LGHNA and YSLEER. V lost 0 bases and J lost 7; bases outside the gene matches: 5. This CDR3 comprises 14 residues. The DNA of the CDR3 is TGCGCCAGCAGCCAAGATTCAGGGGGCAGTGAGCAGTACTTC. Protein sequence: CASSQDSGGSEQYF.

This chain connects TRBV7-9 to TRBJ2-3, with unresolved D. V lost 5 bases and J lost 5, with 17 bases in between. Germline V lookup: CDR1 SEHNR, CDR2 FQNEAQ (reference sequence). The CDR3 has 15 amino acids. The chain's CDR3 is CASSPAPRSEDTQYF. CDR3 nucleotides: TGTGCCAGCAGCCCGGCCCCCCGGTCGGAAGATACGCAGTATTTT.

The chain is built from TRBV2 and TRBJ2-1; D is uncertain. The germline gives CDR1 SNHLY, CDR2 FYNNEI. There are 13 residues in the CDR3. Between the trimmed V and J ends, which lost 3 bases and 4 bases, there was a span of 7 bases. The CDR3 loop reads CASSERLYNEQFF. The CDR3 bases are TGTGCCAGCAGTGAGAGACTGTACAATGAGCAGTTCTTC.

This clone has a single count. CDR3: CASSNQGLAGDTQYF. DNA of the CDR3: TGTGCCAGCAGCAACCAGGGACTAGCAGGGGATACGCAGTATTTT. The J gene is TRBJ2-3, the V gene TRBV9, with 9 nucleotides matching TRBD2. CDR3 length: 15 amino acids. Germline V lookup: CDR1 SGDLS, CDR2 YYNGEE. V dropped 4 bases and J dropped 6; count of bases not matched to a gene: 9.

The chain carries TRBV15 and TRBJ1-5; D remains unclear. This CDR3 contains 16 residues. Germline values: CDR1 LNHNV, CDR2 YYDKDF (reference sequence). V lost 3 bases to trimming and J lost 3 bases, with 15 bases between them. The CDR3, as DNA: TGTGCCACCAGCAGCTCGACAAGAGGTTTCAATCAGCCCCAGCATTTT. As protein: CATSSSTRGFNQPQHF.

The chain uses TRBV5-6 and TRBJ2-1, with 11 bases lining up with TRBD2. Germline trimming cut 3 bases from V and 6 bases from J; bases unmatched to any gene: 5. Germline-derived CDR1 and CDR2 are SGHDT and YYEEEE. This CDR3 contains 15 residues. CDR3 in DNA: TGTGCCAGCAGCTCTACTAGCGGGAGCGGCAATGAGCAGTTCTTC. Protein: CASSSTSGSGNEQFF.

V usage is TRBV18 and J usage is TRBJ2-1; D is perhaps TRBD1 or TRBD2 (5 bases each). CDR3 length equals 13 residues. Germline lookup yields CDR1 KGHSH and CDR2 LQKENI. Trimming took 5 bases from V and 10 from J, leaving 15 bases between them. CDR3 loop: CASSNRDAREQFF. The CDR3 DNA follows: TGTGCCAGCTCAAACCGGGACGCCCGGGAGCAGTTCTTC. Looking up the rest from reference TRBV18 and TRBJ2-1 gives the full variable domain: NAGVMQNPRHLVRRRGQEARLRCSPMKGHSHVYWYRQLPEEGLKFMVYLQKENIIDESGMPKERFSAEFPKEGPSILRIQQVVRGDSAAYFCASSNRDAREQFFGPGTRLTVL.

This chain connects TRBV27 to TRBJ1-1; D unresolved. Germline CDR1 is MNHEY and CDR2 is SMNVEV (reference sequence). There are 14 residues in the CDR3. V lost 2 bases and J 3 bases, leaving 10 bases between the germline ends. CDR3 DNA: TGTGCCAGCAGTTTACTCGGAGCCCACACTGAAGCTTTCTTT. Translating gives CASSLLGAHTEAFF.